What follows are 20 T cell receptor beta chains derived from one specimen sequenced in a study of blood T cell repertoires in COVID-19. Assay used: immunoSEQ multiplex PCR; TCRdb lists only in-frame clones, some missing. Seen here are 150,000 to 200,000 clones, roughly 80% observed once, and the top ten hold around 12%. Sequenced input: PBMCs or T cells enriched from blood (not recorded which). Receptor source: a man between 45 and 60 years old who had recovered from COVID-19.

J is TRBJ1-4 and V is TRBV5-1; no firm D call. CDR1 and CDR2 (germline): SGHRS, YFSETQ. The CDR3 is 15 amino acids. V lost 4 bases to trimming and J lost 6 bases, with 16 bases between them. For the CDR3, the DNA is TGCGCCAGCAGCCCGGGTCCTCCGAGGGATGAAAAACTGTTTTTT. The encoded protein is CASSPGPPRDEKLFF.

V gene TRBV9 combines with J gene TRBJ1-2; D is uncertain. In germline, CDR1 is SGDLS, CDR2 YYNGEE. The CDR3 covers 15 residues. Trimming pared 4 bases from V and 5 bases from J, leaving 18 bases between. The CDR3 DNA reads TGTGCCAGCAGCTCTACGTTATCCTCTTTGTATGGCTACACCTTC. Protein product: CASSSTLSSLYGYTF.

This clone is a singleton in its sample. The rearrangement links TRBV6-5 to TRBJ1-4; no definite D call. Trimming removed 5 bases from V and 4 bases from J, with 11 bases in between. Per germline, CDR1 MNHEY and CDR2 SVGAGI. The CDR3 runs to 14 residues. CDR3 loop: CASSQTESNEKLFF. As DNA, the CDR3 is TGTGCCAGCAGTCAAACAGAGAGTAATGAAAAACTGTTTTTT.

This chain connects TRBV4-1 to TRBJ1-3; D is undetermined. V dropped 0 bases and J dropped 4 bases, with 7 bases sitting between them. CDR3 length: 14 amino acids. Germline values: CDR1 MGHRA, CDR2 YSYEKL. The CDR3 loop is CASSQDGQGNTIYF. The CDR3 bases are TGCGCCAGCAGCCAAGATGGGCAGGGAAACACCATATATTTT.

The chain employs TRBV4-1 and TRBJ2-1; 7 nucleotides align to TRBD1. In germline, CDR1 is MGHRA, CDR2 YSYEKL. CDR3 length equals 14 residues. J gave up 9 bases and V 4 bases, and 9 bases lay outside the gene matches. The CDR3 bases are TGCGCCAGCAGCCTCATGACAGGGTTGGGTGAGCAGTTCTTC. As protein: CASSLMTGLGEQFF.

The chain carries TRBV5-1 and TRBJ1-6, with 7 bases aligning to TRBD1. The V gene end was trimmed by 0 bases and the J gene end by 12 bases; junction bases not matched to a gene: 6. The CDR3 is 14 residues long. In germline, CDR1 is SGHRS, CDR2 YFSETQ. CDR3 region: CASSLGGGVGPLHF. CDR3 DNA sequence: TGCGCCAGCAGCTTGGGAGGGGGCGTCGGACCCCTCCACTTT.

With respect to this clone: Other DNA sequences within the sample encode an identical CDR3. The chain has TRBV18 and TRBJ1-1, with a tentative D call TRBD1 (5 bases). The CDR3 contains 13 residues. Germline CDR1 is KGHSH and CDR2 is LQKENI. V lost 5 bases, J lost 1 base, and 8 bases lay in between. As DNA, the CDR3 is TGTGCCAGCTCATCGCAGGGGAACACTGAAGCTTTCTTT. It yields the protein CASSSQGNTEAFF.

V gene TRBV5-1 combines with J gene TRBJ2-7; TRBD1 aligns across 10 bases. The length of the CDR3 is 15 residues. Trimming took 5 bases from V and 3 from J; bases not matched to a gene: 8. Germline-derived CDR1 and CDR2 are SGHRS and YFSETQ. CDR3 region: CASRPGQGSYYEQYF. The DNA of the CDR3 is TGCGCCAGCAGACCGGGACAGGGGTCCTACTACGAGCAGTACTTC.

V usage is TRBV6-5 and J usage is TRBJ1-5; no reliable D call. This CDR3 region has 16 residues. Germline V lookup: CDR1 MNHEY, CDR2 SVGAGI. V gave up 0 bases and J gave up 5 bases, with 14 bases separating them. The DNA of the CDR3 is TGTGCCAGCAGTTACTCGATGGCGGGGATTTATCAGCCCCAGCATTTT. Encoded protein: CASSYSMAGIYQPQHF.

On this clone: The same CDR3 is also encoded by other DNA sequences in this sample. The J gene is TRBJ1-2, the V gene TRBV5-1, with 7 bases matching TRBD1. V was pared by 5 bases and J by 4 bases, with 2 bases of the junction left unmatched. Per germline, CDR1 SGHRS and CDR2 YFSETQ. This CDR3 contains 12 residues. CDR3 loop: CASSRDSYGYTF. CDR3 DNA sequence: TGCGCCAGCAGTCGGGACAGCTATGGCTACACCTTC.

The chain couples TRBV6-1 to TRBJ2-7; no clear D. Trimming stripped 2 bases from V and 8 bases from J, with 13 bases between. The germline gives CDR1 MNHNS, CDR2 SASEGT. The CDR3 extends over 13 amino acids. Here the CDR3 reads CASSESNSSKQYF. Written as DNA, the CDR3 is TGTGCCAGCAGTGAATCAAACAGTAGTAAGCAGTACTTC.

Written as DNA, the CDR3 is TGTGCCAGCAAGGGGGTCGATTATGGCTACACCTTC. Amino acids: CASKGVDYGYTF. V gene TRBV12-3 or TRBV12-4 combines with J gene TRBJ1-2, with D possibly matching TRBD1 (6 bases). V was cut by 7 bases and J by 5 bases, with 11 bases left in between. The CDR3 length is 12 residues.

A few counts support this clone. The chain links TRBV5-4 to TRBJ1-1; TRBD1 aligns across 10 bases. Germline CDR1 SGHNT, CDR2 YYREEE (reference sequence). J gave up 1 base and V 4 bases, and 4 bases lay outside the gene matches. The CDR3 covers 15 residues. CDR3 sequence reads: CASSPGTGANTEAFF. The DNA for the CDR3 is TGTGCCAGCAGCCCCGGGACAGGGGCGAACACTGAAGCTTTCTTT.

V usage is TRBV7-3 and J usage is TRBJ2-3; the match to TRBD2 covers 7 bases. The ends lost 5 bases at V and 3 bases at J; junction bases unmatched: 11. This CDR3 has 16 residues. Germline CDR1 and CDR2: SGHTA and FQGTGA. This CDR3 reads CASSPQRGTLTDTQYF. The CDR3 DNA is TGTGCCAGCAGCCCCCAGCGGGGAACTCTAACAGATACGCAGTATTTT.

CDR3 amino acids: CASRRDSNSPLHF. CDR3 bases: TGTGCCAGCAGAAGGGACAGTAATTCACCCCTCCACTTT. The chain is built from TRBV2 and TRBJ1-6; 7 positions match TRBD1. The germline CDR1 and CDR2 sequences are SNHLY and FYNNEI. V gave up 6 bases and J gave up 6 bases; unmatched junction bases: 2. The CDR3 sequence is 13 residues long.

This chain links TRBV7-2 with TRBJ2-2, with 9 positions matching TRBD1. CDR3 length: 14 amino acids. Trimming cost V 4 bases and J 6 bases; bases outside gene matches: 3. Germline CDR1 and CDR2: SGHTA and FQGNSA. The CDR3 here is CASSYRGRAGELFF. Written as DNA, the CDR3 is TGTGCCAGCAGCTACAGGGGGCGCGCCGGGGAGCTGTTTTTT.

The gene calls are TRBV18 and TRBJ2-6, with D tentatively TRBD2 (6 bases). This CDR3 has 11 amino acids. Germline V CDR1 and CDR2: KGHSH, LQKENI. V was shortened by 5 bases and J by 13 bases, with 9 bases between the two germline ends. CDR3: CASSRAGVLTF. In DNA form, the CDR3 reads TGTGCCAGCTCAAGGGCGGGGGTCCTGACTTTC.

This chain connects TRBV28 to TRBJ2-7; D remains ambiguous. V lost 7 bases, J lost 1 base, and 17 bases lay in between. Germline-derived CDR1 and CDR2 are MDHEN and SYDVKM. CDR3 length: 15 residues. CDR3 protein: CASTPAVVGSYEQYF. The CDR3 coding sequence is TGTGCCAGCACCCCTGCGGTGGTCGGGTCCTACGAGCAGTACTTC.

The gene calls are TRBV5-1 and TRBJ1-6; the D is unclear. The CDR3 runs to 15 residues. Looked up from germline, CDR1 is SGHRS and CDR2 is YFSETQ. Trimming removed 0 bases at V and 7 bases at J, with 11 bases between. CDR3 amino acids: CASSLDTTPNSPLHF. The CDR3 coding sequence is TGCGCCAGCAGCTTGGACACAACCCCCAATTCACCCCTCCACTTT.

V and J are TRBV28 and TRBJ2-7, with TRBD1 matching over 9 bases. Germline CDR1 reads MDHEN; CDR2 reads SYDVKM. Unmatched junction bases numbered 7, after V lost 6 bases and J lost 1 base. The CDR3 has 15 amino acids. As DNA, the CDR3 is TGTGCCAGCAGAGGGGGGACAGGGTGGTCCTACGAGCAGTACTTC. It specifies CASRGGTGWSYEQYF.